A single sample is the source of the 8 T cell receptor beta chains below, sequenced in a study of T-cell memory formation after mild COVID-19. TCRdb ran MiXCR on the 5' RACE reads and lists one entry per CDR3 protein. This table holds about 400,000 distinct CDR3 sequences, under 25% found once. Specimen: PBMCs or a T cell subset sorted from them (not recorded which). These receptors originate from an adult woman who had mild COVID-19 (a few samples of this study predate the infection). Cell type and time point are not known.

The genes are TRBV20-1 and TRBJ2-5; D gene ambiguous. The length of the CDR3 is 16 residues. Germline loops: CDR1 DFQATT, CDR2 SNEGSKA (reference sequence). V was cut by 1 base and J by 1 base, with 16 bases left in between. CDR3 coding DNA: TGCAGTGCTAGAGGGCCACCCCTCGTTTCCCAAGAGACCCAGTACTTC. Translated, it gives CSARGPPLVSQETQYF.

This clonotype was seen a few times. This chain joins TRBV4-1 and TRBJ2-1; D assignment may be TRBD1 or TRBD2 (6 bases each). Trimming took off 2 bases at V and 0 bases at J, with 20 bases between the two ends. The CDR3 is made up of 19 amino acids. CDR1 and CDR2 from the germline V gene are MGHRA and YSYEKL. The CDR3: CASSQRGERTQGSYNEQFF. The CDR3 nucleotides are TGCGCCAGCAGCCAAAGGGGGGAAAGGACTCAAGGCTCCTACAATGAGCAGTTCTTC.

There are a few counts of this clonotype. This chain joins TRBV27 and TRBJ1-1; D call uncertain. Trimming took 4 bases from V and 3 from J, leaving 9 bases between them. The CDR3 length is 13 residues. Germline lookup yields CDR1 MNHEY and CDR2 SMNVEV (reference sequence). CDR3 nucleotides: TGTGCCAGCAGTTGGGGAGAAGACACTGAAGCTTTCTTT. Amino acids: CASSWGEDTEAFF.

The genes are TRBV7-9 and TRBJ1-1; a weak D match, TRBD1 (6 bases). The CDR3 loop spans 15 amino acids. The V and J ends lost 0 bases and 10 bases respectively, with 18 bases between them. Germline loops: CDR1 SEHNR, CDR2 FQNEAQ (reference sequence). DNA of the CDR3: TGTGCCAGCAGCTTAGCCGCGGGGGAGGGGGTGAGAGCTTTCTTT. Protein sequence: CASSLAAGEGVRAFF.

This clonotype has a handful of counts. CDR3 amino acids: CASSGQASGPLGEQYF. CDR3 in DNA: TGTGCCAGCAGCGGCCAGGCTAGCGGCCCTTTGGGGGAGCAGTACTTC. This sequence joins TRBV5-6 and TRBJ2-7, with 7 bases that match TRBD2. The V gene end was trimmed by 4 bases and the J gene end by 7 bases; junction bases not matched to a gene: 17. CDR3 length: 16 residues. From germline, CDR1 is SGHDT and CDR2 YYEEEE.

This clonotype was counted at least ten times. This chain uses TRBV12-3 or TRBV12-4 with TRBJ2-7; 11 nucleotides align to TRBD1. V trimming: 3 bases; J trimming: 6 bases; junction bases outside the gene matches: 1. The length of the CDR3 is 13 residues. The CDR3 DNA follows: TGTGCCAGCAGTTTCGGGACAGGGGGCGAGCAGTACTTC. Amino acids: CASSFGTGGEQYF.

This clonotype was counted between two and nine times. A junction end diverges from the germline sequence, so it may reflect a read error. The chain combines TRBV4-1 with TRBJ2-3, with 7 bases that match TRBD1. CDR3 length: 14 residues. CDR1 is MGHRA and CDR2 is YSYEKL in the germline V gene. The CDR3 here is CASSQSTGAQDLAF. CDR3 DNA: TGCGCCAGCAGCCAAAGTACAGGGGCCCAGGACCTCGCCTTT.

A few counts support this clonotype. CDR3 protein: CASSLGTATRGYTF. The CDR3 DNA is TGTGCCAGCAGCTTAGGAACAGCGACGAGAGGCTACACCTTC. This chain connects TRBV7-9 to TRBJ1-2, with D unclear. The CDR3 has 14 amino acids. The V gene's germline CDR1 is SEHNR and CDR2 FQNEAQ (reference sequence). With 1 base removed from V and 8 bases from J, the gap between germline ends came to 14 bases.